This T cell receptor (beta chain) is from a study of T cells expressing NK-cell markers. Study observations and caveats: Also leading the CD3+CD56-NKG2C+ fraction in a handful of donors were these clonotypes.

About this clonotype: What it binds is unknown.

CDR1 is SGHKS and CDR2 is YYEKEE in the germline V gene (reference sequence). This CDR3 comprises 14 residues. TCRdb re-called the 5' RACE reads, yielding one record per CDR3 amino acid sequence without DNA. The sample shows roughly 430,000 distinct CDR3 sequences, and approximately 6.8% sits with its ten largest clones. The receptor was isolated from a woman aged 18 to 75 in good health. The chain combines TRBV5-5 with TRBJ2-5. Sequencing used blood T cells: a sorted CD56 or NKG2C T cell subset, CD4+ or CD8+ T cells, or bulk PBMC T cells (not recorded which). The CDR3 loop is CASSFLIYGETQYF.